The clone carrying this T cell receptor (beta chain) was recorded once. Per the authors' pipeline: It was from reference gene primer amplification that nucleated cell counts were estimated. Measured with immunoSEQ multiplex PCR; TCRdb has only the in-frame clones, and not every one. D and trimming come from the DNA, and the V and J calls and clone size come from that table. Of fewer than 70,000 clones in the sample, around 80% were seen once. This entry comes from a study of blood T cell repertoires in COVID-19. This TCR came from a woman older than 75 with acute or convalescent COVID-19. Sequencing input: peripheral blood.

The CDR3 here is CASSQGAAPPKLFF. CDR3 coding DNA: TGTGCCAGCAGCCAAGGGGCAGCCCCCCCTAAACTGTTTTTT. The chain is built from TRBV3-1 (or the pseudogene TRBV3-2) and TRBJ1-4; no firm D call. Per germline, CDR1 LGHDT and CDR2 YNNKEL (reference sequence). Between the trimmed V and J ends, which lost 1 base and 11 bases, there was a span of 14 bases. This CDR3 region has 14 residues.